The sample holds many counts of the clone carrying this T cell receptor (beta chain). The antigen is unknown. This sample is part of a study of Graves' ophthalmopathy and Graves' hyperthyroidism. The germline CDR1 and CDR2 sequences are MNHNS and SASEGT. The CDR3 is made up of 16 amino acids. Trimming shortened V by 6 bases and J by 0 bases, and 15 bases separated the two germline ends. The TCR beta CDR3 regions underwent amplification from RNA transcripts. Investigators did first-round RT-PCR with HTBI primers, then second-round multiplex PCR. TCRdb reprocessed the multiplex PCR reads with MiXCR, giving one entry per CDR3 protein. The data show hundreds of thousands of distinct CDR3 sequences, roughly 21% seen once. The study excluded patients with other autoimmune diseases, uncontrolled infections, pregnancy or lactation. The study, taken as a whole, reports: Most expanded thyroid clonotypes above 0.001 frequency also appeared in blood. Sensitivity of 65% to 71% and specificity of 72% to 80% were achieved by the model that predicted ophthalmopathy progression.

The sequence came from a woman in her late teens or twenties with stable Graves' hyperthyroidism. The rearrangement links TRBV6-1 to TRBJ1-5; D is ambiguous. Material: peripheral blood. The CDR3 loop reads CASRSELGYSNQPQHF. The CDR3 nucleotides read TGTGCCAGCAGATCGGAGCTGGGGTATAGCAATCAGCCCCAGCATTTT.